A single sample gave rise to the 32 T cell receptor beta chains below, sequenced in a study of OX40 agonist ivuxolimab in advanced cancers. Sequencing was performed with immunoSEQ multiplex PCR; in TCRdb, only in-frame clones are kept and a portion is missing. Seen here are approximately 55,000 clones, approximately 86% observed once, and the top ten hold roughly 13%. The starting material was CD4+ or CD8+ T cells sorted from blood, obtained in a trial of the OX40 agonist ivuxolimab. Receptors originate from an adult with an advanced solid tumor such as melanoma, head and neck, liver or kidney cancer.

The V gene is TRBV19, the J gene TRBJ1-2, with a weak D call TRBD1 (5 bases). This CDR3 contains 13 residues. Per the germline V gene, CDR1 is LNHDA and CDR2 is SQIVND (reference sequence). V was trimmed by 2 bases and J by 7 bases, leaving 11 bases between them. Here the CDR3 DNA reads TGTGCCAGTAGTATACAGGGTGTTACTGGCTACACCTTC. Protein: CASSIQGVTGYTF.

V is TRBV2 and J is TRBJ2-1; D remains ambiguous. V gave up 8 bases and J gave up 5 bases, with 19 bases separating them. The CDR3 spans 15 residues. Germline V lookup: CDR1 SNHLY, CDR2 FYNNEI. This CDR3 reads CASRPLGVQDNEQFF. As DNA, the CDR3 is TGTGCCAGCCGTCCGCTTGGGGTCCAGGACAATGAGCAGTTCTTC.

This clone was detected only a few times. The chain carries TRBV4-1 and TRBJ1-5; D gene ambiguous. CDR1 is MGHRA, CDR2 YSYEKL, per germline. This CDR3 contains 14 residues. The V gene lost 4 bases and the J gene lost 0 bases, with 7 bases spanning the gap. The CDR3 bases are TGCGCCAGCAGCCCGGTTAATAGCAATCAGCCCCAGCATTTT. The encoded protein is CASSPVNSNQPQHF.

The chain employs TRBV19 and TRBJ1-2, with 8 bases fitting TRBD1. Looked up from germline, CDR1 is LNHDA and CDR2 is SQIVND (reference sequence). Trimming removed 3 bases from V and 4 bases from J; junction bases left unmatched: 10. CDR3 length: 16 residues. CDR3 amino acids: CASSMETGGNTYGYTF. The CDR3 DNA follows: TGTGCCAGTAGTATGGAAACAGGGGGTAATACCTATGGCTACACCTTC.

J is TRBJ2-2 and V is TRBV11-2, with D unclear. Germline CDR1 and CDR2: SGHAT and FQNNGV. The V end was cut by 5 bases, the J end by 2 bases, with 6 bases between. The CDR3 is 13 residues long. CDR3 bases: TGTGCCAGCAGCCAGGTTAACACCGGGGAGCTGTTTTTT. Its translation is CASSQVNTGELFF.

The chain has TRBV28 and TRBJ2-7, with TRBD1 matching over 8 bases. V lost 7 bases and J lost 1; bases outside the gene matches: 6. Looked up from germline, CDR1 is MDHEN and CDR2 is SYDVKM. This CDR3 spans 14 amino acids. DNA for the CDR3: TGTGCCAGCACCTCCGGGACAGGTTCCTACGAGCAGTACTTC. The encoded protein is CASTSGTGSYEQYF.

This clone was seen just once. V gene TRBV30 combines with J gene TRBJ2-6; TRBD2 matches 7 bases. V gave up 3 bases and J gave up 2 bases; unmatched junction bases: 4. The CDR3 spans 15 residues. The germline gives CDR1 GTSNPN, CDR2 SVGIG (reference sequence). The CDR3 nucleotides read TGTGCCTGGAGCCGAACTAGCGCTGGGGCCAACGTCCTGACTTTC. Its protein product is CAWSRTSAGANVLTF. Using reference TRBV30 and TRBJ2-6 for the parts outside the CDR3, the full variable domain is SQTIHQWPATLVQPVGSPLSLECTVEGTSNPNLYWYRQAAGRGLQLLFYSVGIGQISSEVPQNLSASRPQDRQFILSSKKLLLSDSGFYLCAWSRTSAGANVLTFGAGSRLTVL.

The chain joins TRBV14 to TRBJ2-5; TRBD2 aligns across 8 bases. V lost 4 bases and J lost 3; bases outside the gene matches: 7. In germline, CDR1 is SGHDN, CDR2 FVKESK. This CDR3 contains 15 residues. CDR3 nucleotides: TGTGCCAGCAGCCGCCGACTAGCGAGAGAAGAGACCCAGTACTTC. This codes for CASSRRLAREETQYF.

This clone appeared once. The genes are TRBV7-3 and TRBJ2-7, with D tentatively TRBD1 (7 bases). Germline loops: CDR1 SGHTA, CDR2 FQGTGA. The length of the CDR3 is 15 residues. The V and J ends lost 5 bases and 2 bases respectively, with 16 bases between them. This chain's CDR3 is CASSPWAGGPYEQYF. CDR3 nucleotide sequence: TGTGCCAGCAGCCCATGGGCAGGGGGGCCCTACGAGCAGTACTTC.

This chain links TRBV10-1 with TRBJ2-3; D gene uncertain. Per the germline V gene, CDR1 is WNHNN and CDR2 is SYGVQD (reference sequence). The CDR3 covers 14 residues. V was cut by 6 bases and J by 2 bases, with 12 bases left in between. The CDR3 nucleotides read TGCGCCAGCAGCGACATCTCCCCCACAGATACGCAGTATTTT. It encodes CASSDISPTDTQYF.

This clone was detected once. The genes are TRBV2 and TRBJ2-1; D tentatively fits TRBD1 or TRBD2 (5 bases each). From germline, CDR1 is SNHLY and CDR2 FYNNEI. V lost 6 bases, J lost 4 bases, and 16 bases lay in between. CDR3 length: 15 amino acids. Here the CDR3 reads CASRLTGTAYNEQFF. The CDR3 DNA reads TGTGCCAGCAGGCTCACCGGGACGGCATACAATGAGCAGTTCTTC.

This chain uses TRBV28 with TRBJ2-3, with 10 positions matching TRBD2. CDR3 size: 16 residues. The germline CDR1 and CDR2 sequences are MDHEN and SYDVKM. The junction had 7 bases not matched to a gene; V was cut back by 3 bases and J by 4 bases. The CDR3 spells CASSFHSGGAADTQYF. The CDR3 DNA follows: TGTGCCAGCAGTTTCCACAGCGGGGGGGCTGCAGATACGCAGTATTTT.

The chain employs TRBV19 and TRBJ2-3, with TRBD2 matching 15 bases. Germline CDR1 reads LNHDA; CDR2 reads SQIVND (reference sequence). Trimming took 3 bases from V and 9 from J; bases not matched to a gene: 13. CDR3 length: 18 amino acids. CDR3 protein: CASSILPSGGTSGRTQYF. DNA of the CDR3: TGTGCCAGTAGTATTCTCCCCTCCGGCGGGACTAGCGGGAGGACGCAGTATTTT.

CDR3 DNA: TGTGCCAGCAGTTCGAGGGGGGGAAAGAATGGCTACACCTTC. This gives the protein CASSSRGGKNGYTF. The chain is built from TRBV28 and TRBJ1-2; tentatively, D is TRBD1 (6 bases). Per the germline V gene, CDR1 is MDHEN and CDR2 is SYDVKM. The CDR3 totals 14 residues. Trimming left V 4 bases short and J 6 bases short, with 15 bases between.

In the case of this clone: One end of the junction is discordant with germline, which a read error may explain. The chain carries TRBV28 and TRBJ2-5, with TRBD1 identical over 9 bases. CDR1 and CDR2 from the germline V gene are MDHEN and SYDVKM. This CDR3 has 12 amino acids. CDR3 sequence reads: CASSFPRTGAHF. Here the CDR3 DNA reads TGTGCCAGCAGTTTCCCTAGGACAGGGGCACACTTC.

V gene TRBV6-1 combines with J gene TRBJ1-4, with D possibly being TRBD1 (5 bases). This CDR3 is 15 amino acids long. Germline V gene sequence: CDR1 MNHNS, CDR2 SASEGT. V lost 7 bases and J 0 bases, leaving 12 bases between the germline ends. This CDR3 is CASNRDGTTNEKLFF. The CDR3, as DNA: TGTGCCAGCAACCGGGACGGAACAACTAATGAAAAACTGTTTTTT.

In this sample, this clone is medium-sized. The rearrangement links TRBV6-6 to TRBJ2-5; D remains unclear. CDR1 is MNHNY and CDR2 is SVGAGI in the germline V gene (reference sequence). This CDR3 spans 12 amino acids. Between the trimmed V and J ends, which lost 5 bases and 4 bases, there was a span of 8 bases. CDR3 DNA: TGTGCCAGCAGTGCGGATGGAGAGACCCAGTACTTC. Translating it yields CASSADGETQYF.

This chain connects TRBV14 to TRBJ1-6; perhaps TRBD1 as D (5 bases). V was cut by 0 bases and J by 6 bases, with 6 bases left in between. CDR1 is SGHDN, CDR2 FVKESK, per germline. The CDR3 totals 14 residues. The CDR3, as DNA: TGTGCCAGCAGCCAAGATGGGACTAATTCACCCCTCCACTTT. This sequence encodes CASSQDGTNSPLHF. The whole variable domain, remainder taken from reference TRBV14 and TRBJ1-6, is EAGVTQFPSHSVIEKGQTVTLRCDPISGHDNLYWYRRVMGKEIKFLLHFVKESKQDESGMPNNRFLAERTGGTYSTLKVQPAELEDSGVYFCASSQDGTNSPLHFGNGTRLTVT.

CDR3 bases: TGTGCCAGCAGTGGAGGGGGCGCGACAGATACGCAGTATTTT. Amino acids: CASSGGGATDTQYF. The chain has TRBV6-4 and TRBJ2-3; 7 bases align to TRBD1. Germline values: CDR1 MRHNA, CDR2 SNTAGT. Losses at the gene ends were 4 bases for V and 3 bases for J; bases not matched to a gene: 4. The CDR3 contains 14 residues.

The gene calls are TRBV19 and TRBJ2-3; tentatively, D is TRBD1 (6 bases). The CDR3 covers 14 residues. Germline lookup yields CDR1 LNHDA and CDR2 SQIVND (reference sequence). V was shortened by 3 bases and J by 6 bases, with 13 bases between the two germline ends. In DNA form, the CDR3 reads TGTGCCAGTAGTATGGGGCCAGGGGTCGATACGCAGTATTTT. Amino acids: CASSMGPGVDTQYF.

The J gene is TRBJ1-4, the V gene TRBV25-1; 10 bases line up with TRBD1. V shed 3 bases, J shed 8 bases, and the junction held 9 bases outside the gene matches. Germline CDR1 is MGHDK and CDR2 is SYGVNS. The CDR3 is 16 residues long. CDR3 coding DNA: TGTGCCAGCAGTGACGGACAGGGGGGTATAGGAGAAAAACTGTTTTTT. Its translation is CASSDGQGGIGEKLFF.

V is TRBV4-2 and J is TRBJ2-7; D ambiguous. Trimming cost V 0 bases and J 2 bases, with 11 bases left between them. Germline V gene lookup returns CDR1 LGHNA and CDR2 YNFKEQ. The CDR3 contains 15 residues. The CDR3 region has the DNA TGTGCCAGCAGCCAAGAGATGGCGGAGCCCTACGAGCAGTACTTC. Amino acid sequence: CASSQEMAEPYEQYF.

The rearrangement uses TRBV19 and TRBJ2-2, with D hard to call. The V end lost 6 bases, the J end lost 0 bases, and 11 bases lay between the germline ends. The CDR3 totals 15 residues. In germline, CDR1 is LNHDA, CDR2 SQIVND (reference sequence). The CDR3 coding sequence is TGTGCCAGTAGGAGGCTCGGCGCGAACACCGGGGAGCTGTTTTTT. It codes for CASRRLGANTGELFF. The variable domain in full, completed from reference TRBV19 and TRBJ2-2, reads DGGITQSPKYLFRKEGQNVTLSCEQNLNHDAMYWYRQDPGQGLRLIYYSQIVNDFQKGDIAEGYSVSREKKESFPLTVTSAQKNPTAFYLCASRRLGANTGELFFGEGSRLTVL.

The V and J genes are TRBV27 and TRBJ2-5, with a tentative D call TRBD1 (6 bases). V was pared by 8 bases and J by 4 bases, with 17 bases between. Germline lookup yields CDR1 MNHEY and CDR2 SMNVEV (reference sequence). The CDR3 covers 14 residues. The CDR3 loop is CASSRAGVIETQYF. The CDR3 coding sequence is TGTGCCAGCTCCCGGGCAGGGGTAATAGAGACCCAGTACTTC.

The rearrangement joins TRBV27 to TRBJ1-6; D gene uncertain. V was cut by 3 bases and J by 11 bases, with 2 bases left in between. The CDR3 is 10 residues long. Germline CDR1 reads MNHEY; CDR2 reads SMNVEV (reference sequence). The CDR3 spells CASSFPPLHF. CDR3 DNA sequence: TGTGCCAGCAGTTTTCCACCCCTCCACTTT.

This chain links TRBV18 with TRBJ2-2; no clear D gene. Germline CDR1 is KGHSH and CDR2 is LQKENI. This CDR3 has 14 amino acids. The V gene lost 2 bases and the J gene lost 2 bases, with 6 bases spanning the gap. The CDR3 here is CASSPNINTGELFF. The CDR3 nucleotides read TGTGCCAGCTCACCAAATATAAACACCGGGGAGCTGTTTTTT.

The rearrangement joins TRBV30 to TRBJ2-3, with TRBD2 matching 13 bases. The CDR3 covers 15 residues. The V gene's germline CDR1 is GTSNPN and CDR2 SVGIG (reference sequence). Trimming cost V 5 bases and J 3 bases; bases outside gene matches: 5. The DNA for the CDR3 is TGTGCCTGGGCCTGGACTAGCGGGAGAACAGATACGCAGTATTTT. Translation: CAWAWTSGRTDTQYF.

This clone has only a few counts. The chain links TRBV7-8 to TRBJ2-7; D is perhaps TRBD1 (5 bases). The CDR3 is 16 residues long. CDR1 is SGHVS, CDR2 FQNEAQ, per germline. V lost 5 bases and J 0 bases, leaving 17 bases between the germline ends. The CDR3 protein is CASSPRIQAYSYEQYF. The CDR3 DNA is TGTGCCAGCAGCCCTCGAATACAGGCATACTCCTACGAGCAGTACTTC. Full variable domain (remainder filled in from reference TRBV7-8 and TRBJ2-7): GAGVSQSPRYKVAKRGQDVALRCDPISGHVSLFWYQQALGQGPEFLTYFQNEAQLDKSGLPSDRFFAERPEGSVSTLKIQRTQQEDSAVYLCASSPRIQAYSYEQYFGPGTRLTVT.

The chain is built from TRBV15 and TRBJ2-7, with TRBD1 identical over 10 bases. Losses at the gene ends were 1 base for V and 3 bases for J; bases not matched to a gene: 9. This CDR3 region has 17 residues. Germline V gives CDR1 LNHNV, CDR2 YYDKDF (reference sequence). CDR3 nucleotides: TGTGCCACCAGCAGAGGGGTGGCCCGGGACAGGGGCTACGAGCAGTACTTC. It encodes CATSRGVARDRGYEQYF.

The chain joins TRBV2 to TRBJ1-4, with 7 bases that match TRBD1. J was trimmed by 4 bases and V by 5 bases; bases with no gene match: 7. The CDR3 contains 15 residues. Germline V gene data show CDR1 as SNHLY and CDR2 as FYNNEI. CDR3 in amino acids: CASSQQGMGNEKLFF. In nucleotides, the CDR3 is TGTGCCAGCAGTCAACAGGGGATGGGTAATGAAAAACTGTTTTTT.

Of note for this clone: Germline is not matched at one junction end, which may reflect a read error. This rearrangement joins TRBV7-7 to TRBJ2-7, with 11 positions matching TRBD1. The CDR3 length is 15 residues. Germline values: CDR1 SSHAT, CDR2 FNYEAQ (reference sequence). CDR3 sequence: CASSTGQGAQKEQYF. Written as DNA, the CDR3 is TGTGCTAGCAGCACAGGACAGGGGGCCCAAAAGGAGCAGTACTTC.

This chain links TRBV15 with TRBJ1-5; 11 nucleotides agree with TRBD1. Germline CDR1 is LNHNV and CDR2 is YYDKDF (reference sequence). V shed 0 bases, J shed 5 bases, and the junction held 12 bases outside the gene matches. This CDR3 comprises 19 residues. In nucleotides, the CDR3 is TGTGCCACCAGCAGAGATACCACCGGGACAGGGGGACGATATCAGCCCCAGCATTTT. It specifies CATSRDTTGTGGRYQPQHF.